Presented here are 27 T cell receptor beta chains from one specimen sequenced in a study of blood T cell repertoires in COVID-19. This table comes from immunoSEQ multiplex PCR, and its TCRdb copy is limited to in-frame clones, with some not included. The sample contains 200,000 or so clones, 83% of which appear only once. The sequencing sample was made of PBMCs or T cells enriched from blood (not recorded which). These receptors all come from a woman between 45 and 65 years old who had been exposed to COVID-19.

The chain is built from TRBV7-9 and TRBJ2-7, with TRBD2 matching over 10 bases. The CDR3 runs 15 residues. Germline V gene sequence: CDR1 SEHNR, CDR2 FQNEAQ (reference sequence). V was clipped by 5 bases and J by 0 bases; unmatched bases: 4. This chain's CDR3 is CASSPRTSGSYEQYF. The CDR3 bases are TGTGCCAGCAGCCCTAGGACTAGCGGCTCCTACGAGCAGTACTTC.

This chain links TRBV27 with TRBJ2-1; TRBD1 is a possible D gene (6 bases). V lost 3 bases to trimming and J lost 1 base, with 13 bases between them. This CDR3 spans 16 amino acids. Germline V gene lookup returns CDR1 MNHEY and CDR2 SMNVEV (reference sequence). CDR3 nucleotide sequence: TGTGCCAGCAGTTTTATGGGGGACATGTCCTACAATGAGCAGTTCTTC. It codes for CASSFMGDMSYNEQFF.

The CDR3 spells CASSPQGGVGVPEAFF. Here the CDR3 DNA reads TGTGCCAGCAGCCCCCAAGGGGGCGTGGGCGTCCCTGAAGCTTTCTTT. V gene TRBV7-9 combines with J gene TRBJ1-1; TRBD1 matches at 7 bases. The J segment lost 6 bases and the V segment lost 5 bases, leaving 15 bases of the junction unmatched. The CDR3 has 16 residues. The germline gives CDR1 SEHNR, CDR2 FQNEAQ (reference sequence).

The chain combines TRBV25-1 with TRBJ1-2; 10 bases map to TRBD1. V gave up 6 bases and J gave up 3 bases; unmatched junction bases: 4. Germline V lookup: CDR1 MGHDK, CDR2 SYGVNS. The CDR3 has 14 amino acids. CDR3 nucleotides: TGTGCCAGCAGAGACAGGGGGCAGGACTATGGCTACACCTTC. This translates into CASRDRGQDYGYTF.

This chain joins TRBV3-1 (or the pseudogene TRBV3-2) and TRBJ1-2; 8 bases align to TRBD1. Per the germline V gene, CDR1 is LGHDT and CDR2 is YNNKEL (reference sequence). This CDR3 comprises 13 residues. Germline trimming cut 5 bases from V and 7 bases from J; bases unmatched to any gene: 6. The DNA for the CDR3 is TGTGCCAGCAGCGTGGACAGGGTCGGTGGCTACACCTTC. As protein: CASSVDRVGGYTF.

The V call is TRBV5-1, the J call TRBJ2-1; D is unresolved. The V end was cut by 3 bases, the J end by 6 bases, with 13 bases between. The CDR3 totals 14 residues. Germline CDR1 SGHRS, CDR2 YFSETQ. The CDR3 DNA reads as TGCGCCAGCAGCTCGGTAACGGGTCCCAATGAGCAGTTCTTC. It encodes CASSSVTGPNEQFF.

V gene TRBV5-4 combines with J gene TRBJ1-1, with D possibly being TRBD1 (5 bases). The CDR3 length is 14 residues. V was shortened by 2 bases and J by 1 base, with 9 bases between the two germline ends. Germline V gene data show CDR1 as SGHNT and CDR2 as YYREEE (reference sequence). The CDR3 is CASSLFDRNTEAFF. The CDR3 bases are TGTGCCAGCAGCTTATTCGACAGGAACACTGAAGCTTTCTTT.

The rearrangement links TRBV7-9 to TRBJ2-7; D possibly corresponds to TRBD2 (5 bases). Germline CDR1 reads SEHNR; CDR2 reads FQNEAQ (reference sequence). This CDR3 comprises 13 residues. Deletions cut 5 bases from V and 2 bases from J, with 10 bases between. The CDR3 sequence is CASSHDGAYEQYF. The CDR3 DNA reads TGTGCCAGCAGCCATGACGGGGCCTACGAGCAGTACTTC.

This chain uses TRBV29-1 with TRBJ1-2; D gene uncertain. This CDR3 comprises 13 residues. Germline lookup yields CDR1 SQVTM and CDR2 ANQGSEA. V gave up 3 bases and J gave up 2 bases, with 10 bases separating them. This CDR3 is CSVEVRANYGYTF. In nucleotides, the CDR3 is TGCAGCGTTGAGGTGAGGGCCAACTATGGCTACACCTTC. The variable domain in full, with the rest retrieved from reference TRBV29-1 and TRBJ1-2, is SAVISQKPSRDICQRGTSLTIQCQVDSQVTMMFWYRQQPGQSLTLIATANQGSEATYESGFVIDKFPISRPNLTFSTLTVSNMSPEDSSIYLCSVEVRANYGYTFGSGTRLTVV.

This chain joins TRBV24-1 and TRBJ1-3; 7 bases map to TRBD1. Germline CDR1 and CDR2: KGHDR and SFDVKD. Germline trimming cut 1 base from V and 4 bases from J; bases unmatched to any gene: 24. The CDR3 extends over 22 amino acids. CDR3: CATSDFPISGATGDSGGNTIYF. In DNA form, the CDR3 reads TGTGCCACCAGTGATTTCCCAATATCAGGAGCAACGGGGGACAGTGGAGGAAACACCATATATTTT.

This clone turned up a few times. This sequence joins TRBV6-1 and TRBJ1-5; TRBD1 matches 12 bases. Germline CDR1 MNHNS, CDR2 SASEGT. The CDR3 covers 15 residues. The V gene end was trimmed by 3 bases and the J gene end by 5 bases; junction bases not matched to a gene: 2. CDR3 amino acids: CASSDGTGGYQPQHF. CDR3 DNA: TGTGCCAGCAGTGACGGGACAGGGGGCTATCAGCCCCAGCATTTT.

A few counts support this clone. In DNA form, the CDR3 reads TGTGCCAGCAGCTCCCTTTCCGGGACAGGGATCTATGGCTACACCTTC. Translating it yields CASSSLSGTGIYGYTF. The chain is built from TRBV14 and TRBJ1-2, with 9 bases that match TRBD1. The trim removed 5 bases at V and 4 bases at J, leaving 11 bases unmatched. Germline V lookup: CDR1 SGHDN, CDR2 FVKESK. The CDR3 has 16 amino acids. Full variable domain (missing parts from reference TRBV14 and TRBJ1-2): EAGVTQFPSHSVIEKGQTVTLRCDPISGHDNLYWYRRVMGKEIKFLLHFVKESKQDESGMPNNRFLAERTGGTYSTLKVQPAELEDSGVYFCASSSLSGTGIYGYTFGSGTRLTVV.

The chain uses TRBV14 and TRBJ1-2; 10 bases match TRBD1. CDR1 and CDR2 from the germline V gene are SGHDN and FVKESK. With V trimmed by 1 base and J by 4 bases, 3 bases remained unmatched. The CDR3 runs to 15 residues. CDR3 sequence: CASSQGTGGGYGYTF. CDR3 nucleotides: TGTGCCAGCAGCCAAGGGACAGGGGGGGGCTATGGCTACACCTTC.

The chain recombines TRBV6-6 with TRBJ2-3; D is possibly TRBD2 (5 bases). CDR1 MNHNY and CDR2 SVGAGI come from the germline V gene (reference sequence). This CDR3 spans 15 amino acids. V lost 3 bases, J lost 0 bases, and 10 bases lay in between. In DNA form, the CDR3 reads TGTGCCAGCAGTTATCGCCGACTAAGCACAGATACGCAGTATTTT. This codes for CASSYRRLSTDTQYF.

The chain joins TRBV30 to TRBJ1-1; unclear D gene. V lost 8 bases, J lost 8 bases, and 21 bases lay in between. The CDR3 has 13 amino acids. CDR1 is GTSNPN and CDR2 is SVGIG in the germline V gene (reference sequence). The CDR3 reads CAGIRPTKPEAFF. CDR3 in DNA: TGTGCCGGTATCCGACCGACAAAGCCCGAAGCTTTCTTT.

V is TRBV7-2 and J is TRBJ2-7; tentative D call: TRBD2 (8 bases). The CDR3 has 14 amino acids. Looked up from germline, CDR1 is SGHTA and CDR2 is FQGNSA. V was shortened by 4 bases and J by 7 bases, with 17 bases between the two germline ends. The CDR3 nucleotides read TGTGCCAGCAGCTGGGGACAGCCGGGGGGGGAGCAGTACTTC. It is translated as CASSWGQPGGEQYF.

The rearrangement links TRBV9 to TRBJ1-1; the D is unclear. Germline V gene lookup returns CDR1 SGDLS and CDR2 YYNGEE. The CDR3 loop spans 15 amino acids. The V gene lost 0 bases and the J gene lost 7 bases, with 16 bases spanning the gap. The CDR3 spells CASSVAPGSQSEAFF. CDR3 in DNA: TGTGCCAGCAGCGTAGCCCCCGGGTCGCAGAGTGAAGCTTTCTTT.

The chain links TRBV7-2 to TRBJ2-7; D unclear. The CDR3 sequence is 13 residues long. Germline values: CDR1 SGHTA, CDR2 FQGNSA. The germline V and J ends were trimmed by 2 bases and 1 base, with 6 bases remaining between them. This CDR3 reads CASSLKSSYEQYF. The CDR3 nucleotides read TGTGCCAGCAGCTTAAAATCATCCTACGAGCAGTACTTC.

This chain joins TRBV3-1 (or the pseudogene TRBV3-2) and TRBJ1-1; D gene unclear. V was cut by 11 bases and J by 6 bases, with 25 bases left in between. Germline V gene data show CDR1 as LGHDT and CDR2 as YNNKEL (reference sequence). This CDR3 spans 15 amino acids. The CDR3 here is CASRPGKGRWAEAFF. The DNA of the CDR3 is TGTGCCTCACGCCCCGGGAAGGGTCGGTGGGCTGAAGCTTTCTTT.

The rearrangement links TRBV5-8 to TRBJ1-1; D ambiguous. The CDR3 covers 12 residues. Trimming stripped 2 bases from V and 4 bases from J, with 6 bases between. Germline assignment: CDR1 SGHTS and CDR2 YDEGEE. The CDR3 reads CASSFYSTEAFF. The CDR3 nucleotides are TGTGCCAGCAGCTTCTACAGCACTGAAGCTTTCTTT.

CDR3 residues: CASSVGTGSNSPLHF. CDR3 in DNA: TGTGCCAGCAGCGTCGGGACAGGCTCGAATTCACCCCTCCACTTT. The chain has TRBV9 and TRBJ1-6, with 8 bases aligning to TRBD1. V dropped 2 bases and J dropped 7; count of bases not matched to a gene: 5. Germline lookup yields CDR1 SGDLS and CDR2 YYNGEE. The CDR3 is 15 residues long.

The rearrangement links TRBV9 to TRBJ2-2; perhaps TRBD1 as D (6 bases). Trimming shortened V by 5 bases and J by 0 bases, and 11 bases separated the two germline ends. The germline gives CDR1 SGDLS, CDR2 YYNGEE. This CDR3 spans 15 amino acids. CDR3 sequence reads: CASSARGTNTGELFF. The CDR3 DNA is TGTGCCAGCAGTGCCAGGGGAACGAACACCGGGGAGCTGTTTTTT.

Written as DNA, the CDR3 is TGTGCCAGCAGCCAATTCCTCTTGAGCTCTGGAAACACCATATATTTT. Its protein product is CASSQFLLSSGNTIYF. The chain is built from TRBV3-1 (or the pseudogene TRBV3-2) and TRBJ1-3, with D uncertain. This CDR3 has 16 residues. The V gene lost 2 bases and the J gene lost 0 bases, with 11 bases spanning the gap. Germline assignment: CDR1 LGHDT and CDR2 YNNKEL (reference sequence).

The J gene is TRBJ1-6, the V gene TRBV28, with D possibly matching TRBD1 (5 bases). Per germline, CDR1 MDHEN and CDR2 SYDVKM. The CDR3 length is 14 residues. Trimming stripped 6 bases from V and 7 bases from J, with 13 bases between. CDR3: CASRPDSSNSPLHF. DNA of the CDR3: TGTGCCAGCAGGCCTGACAGTTCCAATTCACCCCTCCACTTT.

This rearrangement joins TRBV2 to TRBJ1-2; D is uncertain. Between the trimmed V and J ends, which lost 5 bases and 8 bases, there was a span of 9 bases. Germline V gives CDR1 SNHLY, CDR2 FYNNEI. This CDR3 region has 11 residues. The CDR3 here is CASSSYMGYTF. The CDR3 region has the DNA TGTGCCAGCAGTTCGTACATGGGCTACACCTTC.

In DNA form, the CDR3 reads TGTGCCAGCAGCGTCCGAGAGGGTCAGCCCCAGCATTTT. It specifies CASSVREGQPQHF. The rearrangement links TRBV5-6 to TRBJ1-5; D unclear. The CDR3 is 13 amino acids. V was trimmed by 4 bases and J by 6 bases, leaving 11 bases between them. Germline V CDR1 and CDR2: SGHDT, YYEEEE.

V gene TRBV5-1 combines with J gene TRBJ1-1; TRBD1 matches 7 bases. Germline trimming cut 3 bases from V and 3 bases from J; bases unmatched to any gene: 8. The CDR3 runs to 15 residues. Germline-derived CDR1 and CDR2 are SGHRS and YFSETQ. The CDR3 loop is CASSSSRGVDTEAFF. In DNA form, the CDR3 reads TGCGCCAGCAGCTCTTCCAGGGGGGTGGACACTGAAGCTTTCTTT. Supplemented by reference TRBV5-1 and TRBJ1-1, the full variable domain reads KAGVTQTPRYLIKTRGQQVTLSCSPISGHRSVSWYQQTPGQGLQFLFEYFSETQRNKGNFPGRFSGRQFSNSRSEMNVSTLELGDSALYLCASSSSRGVDTEAFFGQGTRLTVV.